The next 25 T cell receptor beta chains were all read from a single sample in a study of blood T cell repertoires in COVID-19. Here immunoSEQ multiplex PCR was the method, and the copy in TCRdb shows in-frame clones only, minus some. Of about 83,000 clones listed, approximately 78% are singletons. Source material: peripheral blood. The receptors derive from a woman aged 80 or over with acute or convalescent COVID-19.

The rearrangement joins TRBV5-1 to TRBJ1-6, with D perhaps TRBD1 (5 bases). This CDR3 is 18 amino acids long. The V end lost 0 bases, the J end lost 7 bases, and 20 bases lay between the germline ends. CDR1 is SGHRS, CDR2 YFSETQ, per germline. In DNA form, the CDR3 reads TGCGCCAGCAGCTTGGACCCGGCGGGGGGGTATGGCAATTCACCCCTCCACTTT. This sequence encodes CASSLDPAGGYGNSPLHF.

This chain uses TRBV7-9 with TRBJ2-7; a weak D match, TRBD1 (5 bases). The germline gives CDR1 SEHNR, CDR2 FQNEAQ (reference sequence). There are 15 residues in the CDR3. V was shortened by 5 bases and J by 2 bases, with 16 bases between the two germline ends. Here the CDR3 DNA reads TGTGCCAGCAGCCCGACAGCCTCTAAAACCTACGAGCAGTACTTC. Translating gives CASSPTASKTYEQYF.

This chain connects TRBV5-6 to TRBJ1-2; 7 positions agree with TRBD1. Trimming at V came to 0 bases and at J to 2 bases, leaving 4 bases not matched to a gene. From germline, CDR1 is SGHDT and CDR2 YYEEEE. The CDR3 covers 15 residues. The CDR3 region is CASSLVAGGNYGYTF. The DNA of the CDR3 is TGTGCCAGCAGCTTGGTGGCAGGGGGGAACTATGGCTACACCTTC.

This chain joins TRBV7-8 and TRBJ2-7; 10 positions match TRBD1. This CDR3 has 17 residues. Germline-derived CDR1 and CDR2 are SGHVS and FQNEAQ. Losses at the gene ends were 5 bases for V and 1 base for J; bases not matched to a gene: 11. The CDR3 here is CASSAPRRQGASYEQYF. The DNA of the CDR3 is TGTGCCAGCAGCGCACCCCGAAGACAGGGGGCTTCCTACGAGCAGTACTTC.

On this clone itself: The junction departs from germline at one end; a sequencing error may be responsible. The chain recombines TRBV5-1 with TRBJ1-1, with D possibly matching TRBD1 (6 bases). This CDR3 region has 16 residues. Germline V gene lookup returns CDR1 SGHRS and CDR2 YFSETQ. CDR3: CARSGGPGRGNTEAFF. CDR3 DNA sequence: TGCGCCCGCAGCGGGGGCCCAGGGAGGGGGAACACTGAAGCTTTCTTT.

The chain is built from TRBV7-8 and TRBJ2-2, with 12 nucleotides matching TRBD1. This CDR3 is built from 15 residues. J gave up 6 bases and V 7 bases, and 6 bases lay outside the gene matches. Germline assignment: CDR1 SGHVS and CDR2 FQNEAQ. The CDR3 region is CASTPRDRGPGELFF. The CDR3 nucleotides read TGTGCCAGCACCCCTCGGGACAGGGGGCCCGGGGAGCTGTTTTTT.

The gene calls are TRBV6-1 and TRBJ2-1, with 11 bases matching TRBD1. The germline V gene encodes CDR1 MNHNS and CDR2 SASEGT. The CDR3 spans 19 residues. J gave up 0 bases and V 1 base, and 8 bases lay outside the gene matches. The CDR3 nucleotides read TGTGCCAGCAGTGAAGATGGGACAGGGGGTTTAAGCTCCTACAATGAGCAGTTCTTC. Translating gives CASSEDGTGGLSSYNEQFF.

The rearrangement uses TRBV7-8 and TRBJ1-6, with D possibly being TRBD1 (5 bases). With 2 bases removed from V and 8 bases from J, the gap between germline ends came to 19 bases. The CDR3 has 17 residues. Germline V gives CDR1 SGHVS, CDR2 FQNEAQ. The CDR3 sequence is CASSLIWGDTADSPLHF. CDR3 coding DNA: TGTGCCAGCAGCTTAATTTGGGGCGACACTGCGGATTCACCCCTCCACTTT.

The chain links TRBV30 to TRBJ1-4; D is undetermined. Germline V gene data show CDR1 as GTSNPN and CDR2 as SVGIG (reference sequence). The ends were cut back, 0 bases at V and 8 bases at J, with 10 bases in the middle. The CDR3 covers 13 residues. CDR3 bases: TGTGCCTGGAGTGTACGAGAGAACGAAAAACTGTTTTTT. It is translated as CAWSVRENEKLFF.

This chain uses TRBV5-6 with TRBJ2-5; unclear D gene. Germline V gene sequence: CDR1 SGHDT, CDR2 YYEEEE. This CDR3 is 14 amino acids long. Trimming stripped 2 bases from V and 2 bases from J, with 10 bases between. The CDR3 nucleotides are TGTGCCAGCAGCTTTTACACCTTACAAGAGACCCAGTACTTC. Its translation is CASSFYTLQETQYF. Supplemented by reference TRBV5-6 and TRBJ2-5, the full variable domain reads DAGVTQSPTHLIKTRGQQVTLRCSPKSGHDTVSWYQQALGQGPQFIFQYYEEEERQRGNFPDRFSGHQFPNYSSELNVNALLLGDSALYLCASSFYTLQETQYFGPGTRLLVL.

This rearrangement joins TRBV7-6 to TRBJ1-3; D unclear. Germline lookup yields CDR1 SGHVS and CDR2 FNYEAQ. The V end was cut by 5 bases, the J end by 8 bases, with 10 bases between. The CDR3 spans 12 residues. The chain's CDR3 is CASSPPQDTIYF. The CDR3 DNA is TGTGCCAGCAGCCCCCCCCAGGACACCATATATTTT.

The genes are TRBV7-8 and TRBJ1-5; possibly TRBD1 for D (5 bases). The ends were cut back, 2 bases at V and 0 bases at J, with 8 bases in the middle. The germline CDR1 and CDR2 sequences are SGHVS and FQNEAQ. This CDR3 region has 15 residues. CDR3 sequence reads: CASSLRGGSNQPQHF. The CDR3, as DNA: TGTGCCAGCAGCTTACGGGGGGGTAGCAATCAGCCCCAGCATTTT.

The chain joins TRBV5-1 to TRBJ2-1; possible D gene TRBD2, 7 bases. Germline-derived CDR1 and CDR2 are SGHRS and YFSETQ. This CDR3 has 18 amino acids. Trimming removed 0 bases at V and 0 bases at J, with 16 bases between. The CDR3 sequence: CASSLGNLADSSYNEQFF. Here the CDR3 DNA reads TGCGCCAGCAGCTTGGGGAATCTAGCGGACAGCTCCTACAATGAGCAGTTCTTC.

The chain joins TRBV5-1 to TRBJ2-1; 8 nucleotides line up with TRBD2. The CDR3 sequence is 15 residues long. The V gene end was trimmed by 0 bases and the J gene end by 2 bases; junction bases not matched to a gene: 1. The V gene's germline CDR1 is SGHRS and CDR2 YFSETQ. The chain's CDR3 is CASSLGGGPYNEQFF. The CDR3 DNA follows: TGCGCCAGCAGCTTGGGCGGGGGGCCCTACAATGAGCAGTTCTTC.

J is TRBJ2-2 and V is TRBV6-2 or TRBV6-3; tentatively, D is TRBD2 (5 bases). The V and J ends lost 5 bases and 1 base respectively, with 8 bases between them. This CDR3 contains 14 residues. Germline loops: CDR1 MNHEY, CDR2 SVGEGT. CDR3 sequence (DNA): TGTGCCAGCAGTAAAACTAGGAACACCGGGGAGCTGTTTTTT. Its translation: CASSKTRNTGELFF.

The chain recombines TRBV5-6 with TRBJ2-2; 7 nucleotides align to TRBD1. Per germline, CDR1 SGHDT and CDR2 YYEEEE. V dropped 1 base and J dropped 3; count of bases not matched to a gene: 9. The CDR3 has 17 amino acids. The DNA of the CDR3 is TGTGCCAGCAGCTTGATTCGTCGGGACAGCTACACCGGGGAGCTGTTTTTT. This translates into CASSLIRRDSYTGELFF.

This clone was seen a few times. The chain uses TRBV9 and TRBJ2-3; 14 nucleotides agree with TRBD2. Trimming removed 4 bases from V and 4 bases from J; junction bases left unmatched: 5. CDR1 and CDR2 from the germline V gene are SGDLS and YYNGEE. The CDR3 contains 16 residues. In nucleotides, the CDR3 is TGTGCCAGCAGCTCCCAGACTAGCGGGGGGGCAGATACGCAGTATTTT. Its protein is CASSSQTSGGADTQYF.

A few counts support this clone. The chain joins TRBV6-5 to TRBJ1-5, with no clear D. The V gene's germline CDR1 is MNHEY and CDR2 SVGAGI. V dropped 8 bases and J dropped 4 bases, with 6 bases sitting between them. The CDR3 runs 11 residues. The DNA for the CDR3 is TGTGCCAGCGGGCAGAATCAGCCCCAGCATTTT. This gives the protein CASGQNQPQHF.

V gene TRBV10-3 combines with J gene TRBJ2-5, with 12 bases that match TRBD2. Per germline, CDR1 ENHRY and CDR2 SYGVKD. V shed 7 bases and J 1 base; nucleotides not matched to a gene: 4. The CDR3 loop spans 15 amino acids. CDR3 nucleotides: TGTGCCATCAACCGACTAGCGGGGGCCCAAGAGACCCAGTACTTC. Amino acid sequence: CAINRLAGAQETQYF.

This clone was seen more than once but under ten times. This chain connects TRBV6-2 or TRBV6-3 to TRBJ2-7; D might be TRBD2 (5 bases). V lost 4 bases and J 3 bases, leaving 13 bases between the germline ends. Looked up from germline, CDR1 is MNHEY and CDR2 is SVGEGT. The CDR3 contains 14 residues. The CDR3 nucleotides are TGTGCCAGCAGTTCCCACGGACTGGACTACGAGCAGTACTTC. This translates into CASSSHGLDYEQYF.

The genes are TRBV6-4 and TRBJ1-5; TRBD1 agrees at 9 bases. J lost 7 bases, V lost 3 bases, and 4 bases had no gene match. The CDR3 has 14 residues. Germline-derived CDR1 and CDR2 are MRHNA and SNTAGT. The CDR3: CASSEGQGVQPQHF. Here the CDR3 DNA reads TGTGCCAGCAGTGAGGGACAGGGTGTCCAGCCCCAGCATTTT.

The rearrangement joins TRBV19 to TRBJ2-5; 8 nucleotides align to TRBD2. J gave up 4 bases and V 4 bases, and 8 bases lay outside the gene matches. From germline, CDR1 is LNHDA and CDR2 SQIVND (reference sequence). CDR3 length: 15 amino acids. Written as DNA, the CDR3 is TGTGCCAGTAGTAGGGGAGGACTAGCCGGAGAGACCCAGTACTTC. This sequence encodes CASSRGGLAGETQYF.

The CDR3, as DNA: TGTGCCAGTAACAGGCTGAACACTGAAGCTTTCTTT. This sequence encodes CASNRLNTEAFF. This chain uses TRBV19 with TRBJ1-1; TRBD1 might be the D (5 bases). Trimming removed 7 bases from V and 0 bases from J, with 6 bases in between. Germline CDR1 and CDR2: LNHDA and SQIVND (reference sequence). The CDR3 covers 12 residues. Variable domain in full (rest from reference TRBV19 and TRBJ1-1): DGGITQSPKYLFRKEGQNVTLSCEQNLNHDAMYWYRQDPGQGLRLIYYSQIVNDFQKGDIAEGYSVSREKKESFPLTVTSAQKNPTAFYLCASNRLNTEAFFGQGTRLTVV.

The chain is built from TRBV4-1 and TRBJ2-1, with 9 nucleotides matching TRBD2. This CDR3 comprises 16 residues. V gave up 0 bases and J gave up 6 bases; unmatched junction bases: 6. Germline-derived CDR1 and CDR2 are MGHRA and YSYEKL. CDR3 protein: CASSQDYSGGFNEQFF. CDR3 in DNA: TGCGCCAGCAGCCAAGATTACAGCGGGGGGTTCAATGAGCAGTTCTTC.

This sequence joins TRBV6-2 or TRBV6-3 and TRBJ2-1; 9 bases are a match to TRBD2. The CDR3 spans 16 residues. Germline loops: CDR1 MNHEY, CDR2 SVGEGT. After removal of 5 bases from V and 7 bases from J, the junction contained 12 bases not matched to a gene. CDR3 nucleotides: TGTGCCAGCAGTCTGAATAGCGGGGGACGGGTGAATGAGCAGTTCTTC. It codes for CASSLNSGGRVNEQFF.